The rows below give T cell receptor beta chains drawn from one sample of a study of shared clonotypes between healthy human individuals. This table comes from immunoSEQ multiplex PCR, and its TCRdb copy is limited to in-frame clones, with some not included. The sample has 150,000 to 200,000 clones, roughly 93% seen once. The sequenced sample was naive CD4+ T cells sorted from blood. The receptors were gathered from a woman in her thirties in good health. Both conserved end residues are part of each CDR3. The D gene is left open where the match is weak. Clone size appears in some rows only: once, few, many, or a class for an expanded clone.

v_gene	j_gene	d_gene	abundance	CDR3nt	CDR3aa
TRBV28	TRBJ1-4	TRBD1	NA	TGTGCCAGCAGTTCAACCGGGACAGGGGAGGAAAAACTGTTTTTT	CASSSTGTGEEKLFF
TRBV7-2	TRBJ1-1	NA	once	TGTGCCAGCAGCATGGCCCTGGTGAACACTGAAGCTTTCTTT	CASSMALVNTEAFF
TRBV6-1	TRBJ2-6	NA	NA	TGTGCCAGCAGTGAAATGTCCTCTGGGGCCAACGTCCTGACTTTC	CASSEMSSGANVLTF
TRBV7-9	TRBJ2-7	NA	NA	TGTGCCAGCAGCTTCAGTACGGGAAGCTACGAGCAGTACTTC	CASSFSTGSYEQYF
TRBV27	TRBJ2-7	TRBD2	NA	TGTGCCAGCAGCATAGCGGGCATATTCTCCTACGAGCAGTACTTC	CASSIAGIFSYEQYF
TRBV28	TRBJ1-6	NA	NA	TGTGCCAGCAGTTTAGTGCAGGATCATTCACCCCTCCACTTT	CASSLVQDHSPLHF
TRBV19	TRBJ2-7	TRBD1	NA	TGTGCCAGTAGGGGGGACAGGCTGGCCTACGAGCAGTACTTC	CASRGDRLAYEQYF
TRBV19	TRBJ1-4	NA	NA	TGTGCCAGTAGTATCCGCTCCCGACCGCCGGAAAAACTGTTTTTT	CASSIRSRPPEKLFF
TRBV2	TRBJ2-7	NA	NA	TGTGCCAGCAGTAAACAGGGGCGGGGGGAGGGCGAGCAGTACTTC	CASSKQGRGEGEQYF
TRBV28	TRBJ1-6	NA	NA	TGTGCCAGCAGCCTTGACATCCCGGGGAGTGATTCACCCCTCCACTTT	CASSLDIPGSDSPLHF
TRBV28	TRBJ2-7	NA	NA	TGTGCCAGCAGCTACGGGAGCTCCTACGAGCAGTACTTC	CASSYGSSYEQYF
TRBV7-3	TRBJ2-7	TRBD2	once	TGTGCCAGCAGCTTAAAGGGTCGATCTGGGGAGGGTGGAAACGAGCAGTACTTC	CASSLKGRSGEGGNEQYF
TRBV5-1	TRBJ2-1	TRBD2	once	TGCGCCAGCAGCCCCCTCGGGACTAGCGGGAGGGGGGGGCCCTACAATGAGCAGTTCTTC	CASSPLGTSGRGGPYNEQFF
TRBV6-5	TRBJ2-3	TRBD1	NA	TGTGCCAGCAGGACACAGGGGAGCACAGATACGCAGTATTTT	CASRTQGSTDTQYF
TRBV28	TRBJ1-2	NA	NA	TGTGCCAGCAGCCTTGAATGGGAGGGAGGAACAGTTGGCTACACCTTC	CASSLEWEGGTVGYTF
TRBV9	TRBJ2-7	NA	once	TGTGCCAGCAGCGTAGGTATTAGCCGTCGAAACGAGCAGTACTTC	CASSVGISRRNEQYF
TRBV10-3	TRBJ2-1	TRBD2	NA	TGTGCCATCAGTCTAGCGGGAGGGCACAATGAGCAGTTCTTC	CAISLAGGHNEQFF
TRBV9	TRBJ2-7	NA	NA	TGTGCCAGCAGCGTAGGTATCCGGAACGAGCAGTACTTC	CASSVGIRNEQYF
TRBV5-1	TRBJ2-1	NA	NA	TGCGCCAGCAGCACGGATCTGTACAATGAGCAGTTCTTC	CASSTDLYNEQFF
TRBV29-1	TRBJ2-7	NA	NA	TGCAGCGTAGCCCGGGACTCTTCCTACGAGCAGTACTTC	CSVARDSSYEQYF
TRBV7-9	TRBJ1-1	NA	NA	TGTGCCAGCAGCCAAAACACAGAGCTGGCAGCTTTCTTT	CASSQNTELAAFF
TRBV19	TRBJ2-2	NA	NA	TGTGCCAGTAGTCCTGAGAGACGGGCGTACAACACCGGGGAGCTGTTTTTT	CASSPERRAYNTGELFF